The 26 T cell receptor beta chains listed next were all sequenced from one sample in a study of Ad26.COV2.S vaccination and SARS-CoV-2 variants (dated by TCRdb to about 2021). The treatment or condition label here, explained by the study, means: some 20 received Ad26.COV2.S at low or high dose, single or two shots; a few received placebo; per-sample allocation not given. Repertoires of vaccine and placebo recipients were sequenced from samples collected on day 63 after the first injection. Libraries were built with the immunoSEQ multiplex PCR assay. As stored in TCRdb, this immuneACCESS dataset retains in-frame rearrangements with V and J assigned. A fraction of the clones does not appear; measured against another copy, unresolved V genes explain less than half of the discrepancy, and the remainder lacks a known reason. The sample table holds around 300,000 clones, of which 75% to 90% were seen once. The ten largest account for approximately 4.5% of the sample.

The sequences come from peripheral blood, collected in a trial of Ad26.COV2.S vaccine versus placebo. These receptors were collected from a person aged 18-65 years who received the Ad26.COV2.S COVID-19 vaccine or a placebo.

CDR3 region: CASSAQANGNSPLHF. The CDR3 bases are TGTGCCAGCAGTGCACAGGCGAACGGGAATTCACCCCTCCACTTT. The V call is TRBV27, the J call TRBJ1-6; perhaps TRBD1 as D (5 bases). V lost 5 bases and J lost 7, with 15 bases in between. This CDR3 has 15 amino acids. Germline CDR1 and CDR2: MNHEY and SMNVEV (reference sequence).

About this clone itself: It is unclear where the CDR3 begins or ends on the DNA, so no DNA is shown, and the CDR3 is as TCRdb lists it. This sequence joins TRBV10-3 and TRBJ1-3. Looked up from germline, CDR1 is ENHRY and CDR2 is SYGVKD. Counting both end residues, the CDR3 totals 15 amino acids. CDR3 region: CAISTYFGAGNTIYF.

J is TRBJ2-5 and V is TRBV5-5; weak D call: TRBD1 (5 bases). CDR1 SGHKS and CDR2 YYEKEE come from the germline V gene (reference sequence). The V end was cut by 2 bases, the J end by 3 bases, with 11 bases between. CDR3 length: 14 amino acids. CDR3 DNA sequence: TGTGCCAGCAGCTTTGAAGGGGTAGAAGAGACCCAGTACTTC. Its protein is CASSFEGVEETQYF.

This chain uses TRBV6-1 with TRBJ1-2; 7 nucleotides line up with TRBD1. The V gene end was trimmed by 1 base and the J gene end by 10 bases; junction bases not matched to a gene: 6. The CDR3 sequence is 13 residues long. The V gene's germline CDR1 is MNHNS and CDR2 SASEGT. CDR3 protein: CASSEGTGGDYTF. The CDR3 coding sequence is TGTGCCAGCAGTGAAGGGACAGGTGGTGACTACACCTTC.

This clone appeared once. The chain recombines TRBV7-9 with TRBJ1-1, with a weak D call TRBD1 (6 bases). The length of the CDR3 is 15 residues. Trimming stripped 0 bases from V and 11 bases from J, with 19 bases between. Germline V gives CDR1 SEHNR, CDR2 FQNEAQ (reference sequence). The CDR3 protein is CASSLARGSYYSAFF. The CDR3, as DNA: TGTGCCAGCAGCTTAGCCAGGGGCAGCTACTACTCCGCTTTCTTT.

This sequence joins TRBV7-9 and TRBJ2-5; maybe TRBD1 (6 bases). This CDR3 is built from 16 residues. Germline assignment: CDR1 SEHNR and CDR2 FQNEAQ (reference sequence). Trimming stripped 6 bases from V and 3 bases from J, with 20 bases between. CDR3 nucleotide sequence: TGTGCCAGCAGTTTCCCCACACAGGGACCCAAAGAGACCCAGTACTTC. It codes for CASSFPTQGPKETQYF.

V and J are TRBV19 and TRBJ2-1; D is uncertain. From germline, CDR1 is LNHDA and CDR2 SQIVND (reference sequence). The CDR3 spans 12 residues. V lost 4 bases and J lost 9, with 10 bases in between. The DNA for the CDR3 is TGTGCCAGTAGTACTATCTGGTCTGAGCAGTTCTTC. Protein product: CASSTIWSEQFF.

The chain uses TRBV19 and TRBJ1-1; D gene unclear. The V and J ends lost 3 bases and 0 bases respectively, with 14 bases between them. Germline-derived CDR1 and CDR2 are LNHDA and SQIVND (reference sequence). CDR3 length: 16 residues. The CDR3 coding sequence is TGTGCCAGTAGTATTGCTGACATCTCTATGAACACTGAAGCTTTCTTT. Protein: CASSIADISMNTEAFF.

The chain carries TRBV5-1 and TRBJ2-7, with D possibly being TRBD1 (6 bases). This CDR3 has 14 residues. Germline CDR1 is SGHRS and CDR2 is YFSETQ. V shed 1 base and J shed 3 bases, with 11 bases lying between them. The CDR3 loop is CASSLSRGNYEQYF. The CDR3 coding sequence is TGCGCCAGCAGCTTGAGCAGGGGTAACTACGAGCAGTACTTC.

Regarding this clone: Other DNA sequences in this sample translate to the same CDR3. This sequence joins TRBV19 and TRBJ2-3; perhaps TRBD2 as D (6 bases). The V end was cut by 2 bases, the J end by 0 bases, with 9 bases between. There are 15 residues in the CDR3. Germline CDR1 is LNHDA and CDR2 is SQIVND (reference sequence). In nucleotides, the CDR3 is TGTGCCAGTAGTATACAAGCGGGCAGCACAGATACGCAGTATTTT. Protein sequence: CASSIQAGSTDTQYF.

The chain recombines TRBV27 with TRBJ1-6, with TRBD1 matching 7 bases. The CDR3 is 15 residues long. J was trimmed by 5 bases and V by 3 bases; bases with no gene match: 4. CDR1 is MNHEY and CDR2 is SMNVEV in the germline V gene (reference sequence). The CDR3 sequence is CASSLMGQHNSPLHF. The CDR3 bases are TGTGCCAGCAGTTTGATGGGACAGCATAATTCACCCCTCCACTTT.

This CDR3 is CASGKLSSYNEQFF. Here the CDR3 DNA reads TGTGCCAGCGGCAAACTAAGCTCCTACAATGAGCAGTTCTTC. The J gene is TRBJ2-1, the V gene TRBV11-2, with no clear D. Germline values: CDR1 SGHAT, CDR2 FQNNGV. The CDR3 covers 14 residues. Trimming removed 8 bases from V and 0 bases from J, with 11 bases in between. The whole variable domain, filled in from reference TRBV11-2 and TRBJ2-1, reads EAGVAQSPRYKIIEKRQSVAFWCNPISGHATLYWYQQILGQGPKLLIQFQNNGVVDDSQLPKDRFSAERLKGVDSTLKIQPAKLEDSAVYLCASGKLSSYNEQFFGPGTRLTVL.

The CDR3: CASSNSPATGGETQYF. In DNA form, the CDR3 reads TGTGCCAGCAGTAATTCACCAGCGACAGGGGGCGAGACCCAGTACTTC. This sequence joins TRBV27 and TRBJ2-5, with 10 bases matching TRBD1. The CDR3 consists of 16 residues. Losses at the gene ends were 5 bases for V and 5 bases for J; bases not matched to a gene: 11. Germline CDR1 MNHEY, CDR2 SMNVEV (reference sequence).

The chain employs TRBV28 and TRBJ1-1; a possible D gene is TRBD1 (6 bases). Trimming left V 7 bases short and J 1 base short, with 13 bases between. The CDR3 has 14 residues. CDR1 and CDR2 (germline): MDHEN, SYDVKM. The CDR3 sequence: CASTLQGGNTEAFF. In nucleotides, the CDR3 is TGTGCCAGCACCCTACAGGGAGGGAACACTGAAGCTTTCTTT. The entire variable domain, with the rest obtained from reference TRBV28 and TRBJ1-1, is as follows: DVKVTQSSRYLVKRTGEKVFLECVQDMDHENMFWYRQDPGLGLRLIYFSYDVKMKEKGDIPEGYSVSREKKERFSLILESASTNQTSMYLCASTLQGGNTEAFFGQGTRLTVV.

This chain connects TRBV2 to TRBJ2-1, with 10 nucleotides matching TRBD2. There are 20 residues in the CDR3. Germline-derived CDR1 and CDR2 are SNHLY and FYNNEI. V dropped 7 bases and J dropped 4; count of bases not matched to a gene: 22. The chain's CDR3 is CASIPASGLANHRAYNEQFF. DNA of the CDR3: TGTGCCAGCATTCCCGCCTCGGGACTAGCGAATCACCGAGCGTACAATGAGCAGTTCTTC.

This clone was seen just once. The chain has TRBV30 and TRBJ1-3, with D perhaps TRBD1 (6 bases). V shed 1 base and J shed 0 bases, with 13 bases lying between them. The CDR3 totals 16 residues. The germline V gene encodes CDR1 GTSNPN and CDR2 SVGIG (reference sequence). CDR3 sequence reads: CAWSADRQLSGNTIYF. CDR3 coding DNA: TGTGCCTGGAGTGCAGACAGGCAACTCTCTGGAAACACCATATATTTT. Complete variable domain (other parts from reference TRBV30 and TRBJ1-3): SQTIHQWPATLVQPVGSPLSLECTVEGTSNPNLYWYRQAAGRGLQLLFYSVGIGQISSEVPQNLSASRPQDRQFILSSKKLLLSDSGFYLCAWSADRQLSGNTIYFGEGSWLTVV.

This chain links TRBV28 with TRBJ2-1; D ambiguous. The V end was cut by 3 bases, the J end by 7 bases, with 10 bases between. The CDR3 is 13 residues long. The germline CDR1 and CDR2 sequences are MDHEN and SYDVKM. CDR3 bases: TGTGCCAGCAGTTTCTTTGTGGGGAATGAGCAGTTCTTC. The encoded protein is CASSFFVGNEQFF. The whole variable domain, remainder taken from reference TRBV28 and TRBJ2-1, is DVKVTQSSRYLVKRTGEKVFLECVQDMDHENMFWYRQDPGLGLRLIYFSYDVKMKEKGDIPEGYSVSREKKERFSLILESASTNQTSMYLCASSFFVGNEQFFGPGTRLTVL.

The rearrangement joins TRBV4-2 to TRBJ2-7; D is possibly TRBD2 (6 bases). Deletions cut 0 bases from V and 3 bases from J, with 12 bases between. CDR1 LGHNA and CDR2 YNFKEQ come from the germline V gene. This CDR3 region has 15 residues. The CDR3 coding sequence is TGTGCCAGCAGCCAAGATAGAGGAGGGCTCTACGAGCAGTACTTC. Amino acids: CASSQDRGGLYEQYF.

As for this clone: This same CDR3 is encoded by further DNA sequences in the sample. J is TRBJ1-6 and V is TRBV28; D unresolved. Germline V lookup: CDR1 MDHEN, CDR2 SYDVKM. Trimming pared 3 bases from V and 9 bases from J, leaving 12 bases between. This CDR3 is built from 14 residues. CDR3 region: CASSFGRRGSPLHF. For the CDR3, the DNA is TGTGCCAGCAGTTTTGGCAGGCGAGGTTCACCCCTCCACTTT.

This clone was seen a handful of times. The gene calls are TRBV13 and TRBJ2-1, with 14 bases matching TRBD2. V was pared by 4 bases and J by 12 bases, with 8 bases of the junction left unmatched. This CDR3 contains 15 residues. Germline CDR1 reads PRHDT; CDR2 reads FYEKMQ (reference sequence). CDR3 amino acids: CASSSRTSGGSWQFF. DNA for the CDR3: TGTGCCAGCAGCTCCAGGACTAGCGGGGGGTCTTGGCAGTTCTTC. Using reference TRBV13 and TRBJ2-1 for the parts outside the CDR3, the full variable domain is AAGVIQSPRHLIKEKRETATLKCYPIPRHDTVYWYQQGPGQDPQFLISFYEKMQSDKGSIPDRFSAQQFSDYHSELNMSSLELGDSALYFCASSSRTSGGSWQFFGPGTRLTVL.

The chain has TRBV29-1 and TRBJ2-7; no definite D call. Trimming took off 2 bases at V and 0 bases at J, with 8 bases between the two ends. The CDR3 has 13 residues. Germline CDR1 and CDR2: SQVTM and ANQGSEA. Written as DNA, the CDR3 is TGCAGCGTTGAATCGCTGAACTCCTACGAGCAGTACTTC. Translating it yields CSVESLNSYEQYF.

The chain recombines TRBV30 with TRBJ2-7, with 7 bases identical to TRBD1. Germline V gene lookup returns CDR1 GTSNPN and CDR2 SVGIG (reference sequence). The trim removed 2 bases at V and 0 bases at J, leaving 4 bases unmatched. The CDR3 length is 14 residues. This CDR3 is CAWSPGDSSYEQYF. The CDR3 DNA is TGTGCCTGGAGTCCCGGGGACAGCTCCTACGAGCAGTACTTC.

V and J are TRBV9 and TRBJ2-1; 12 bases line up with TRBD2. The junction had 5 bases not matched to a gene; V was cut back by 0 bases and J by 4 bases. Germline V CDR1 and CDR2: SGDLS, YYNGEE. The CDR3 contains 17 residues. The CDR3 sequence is CASSVGSGLAGYNEQFF. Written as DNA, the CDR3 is TGTGCCAGCAGCGTAGGGTCTGGACTAGCGGGATACAATGAGCAGTTCTTC.

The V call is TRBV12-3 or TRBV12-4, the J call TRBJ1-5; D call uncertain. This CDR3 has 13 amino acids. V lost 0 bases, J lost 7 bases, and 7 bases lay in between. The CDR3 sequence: CASSLALPQPQHF. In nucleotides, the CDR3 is TGTGCCAGCAGTTTAGCCCTGCCCCAGCCCCAGCATTTT.

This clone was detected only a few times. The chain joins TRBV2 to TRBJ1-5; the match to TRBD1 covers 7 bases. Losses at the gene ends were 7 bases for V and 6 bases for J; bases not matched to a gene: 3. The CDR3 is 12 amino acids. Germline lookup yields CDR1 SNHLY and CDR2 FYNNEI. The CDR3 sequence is CASKTGVQPQHF. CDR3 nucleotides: TGTGCCAGCAAAACAGGGGTTCAGCCCCAGCATTTT.

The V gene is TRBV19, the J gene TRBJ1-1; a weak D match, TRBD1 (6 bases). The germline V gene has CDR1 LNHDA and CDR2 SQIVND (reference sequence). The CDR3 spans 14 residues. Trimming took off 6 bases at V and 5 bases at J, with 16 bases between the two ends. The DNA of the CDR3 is TGTGCCAGTAGCGAAACAGGGTGGGGTACTGAAGCTTTCTTT. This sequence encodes CASSETGWGTEAFF.